This TCR beta chain was found in a study of blood T cell repertoires in COVID-19 (TCRdb year 2020). For the wider study: Samples from collaborators originated in the United States, Italy and Spain and spanned both the acute and convalescent phases of COVID-19. The material from the prospective study consisted of cDNA or gDNA derived from T cells, B-cell-depleted T cells, or PBMCs. Subjects who had been exposed to COVID-19, were actively infected with it, or had recovered from it provided the deeply sampled blood TCRbeta repertoires that made up the dataset. The repertoires were released in a freely available public database meant as a resource for research on the immune response to SARS-CoV-2. The samples were drawn from the first 160 participants of the ongoing ImmuneRACE study and from 950 to 1,500 subjects provided by 6 global collaborators. Nearly every sample came with metadata listing a de-identified subject ID, COVID-19 status, age in years and sex. Where available, HLA class I and class II types were obtained from metadata supplied by the sample provider rather than from assay-based typing. The full study reports these points: How much clinical and demographic metadata was included differed by source and by participant, and the metadata was provided uncurated.

TCRbeta CDR3 regions were amplified from genomic DNA using the immunoSEQ Assay, a bias-controlled multiplex PCR. Per the original workflow: The number of nucleated cells in each sample was estimated from the amplification of reference gene primers within the assay. To quantify the absolute abundance of each unique TCRbeta CDR3 rearrangement, sequence reads were collapsed and filtered. For each sample, productive Simpson clonality was calculated as the square root of Simpson's diversity index across productive rearrangements. TCRdb mirrors the immuneACCESS table, restricted to in-frame sequences. Some clones are absent from its copies; in checked studies, under half trace to an unresolved V gene, and the reason for the others is unknown. The V and J calls and clone size are taken from that table; D and trimming were inferred from the DNA. For this sample the table gives a few hundred thousand clones, of which roughly 92% were detected only once. The top ten clonotypes cover around 0.94% of the sample.

The CDR3 covers 12 residues, taking in both the cysteine and the phenylalanine. The sequence is cut down to CDR3 DNA, 36 bases in frame from base 1. The trim is 2 bases for V and 4 bases for J, with a gap of 5 bases between the germline ends. CDR1 is given as SEHNR and CDR2 as FQNEAQ, both from the germline V gene (reference sequence). In the prospective study, participants were about 18 to 100 years old, resided in about 25 geographic areas of the United States, and were enrolled through a virtual design. In the prospective study, cohorts were assigned on the basis of participant-reported clinical history obtained from a screening survey and a study questionnaire. A participant counted as exposed if, within 2 weeks of entering the study, that participant had been in contact with someone who had a PCR-confirmed or clinician-diagnosed COVID-19 case. In the prospective study, whole blood, serum and a nasopharyngeal or oropharyngeal swab were collected from each participant by mobile phlebotomists. Participants in the prospective study had the option to provide additional blood draws and questionnaires over an approximately two-month period. Before DNA extraction, prospective study blood samples were shipped either frozen or at room temperature.

In regard to this clone: Its antigen is currently not known. No much larger clone exists at a distance of one base, and base qualities are not known.

The sequenced sample was PBMCs or T cells enriched from blood (not recorded which). The receptor chain draws on TRBV7-9 and TRBJ1-2, with the D segment identity uncertain. The receptor's source is a woman aged 40 to 55 who had been exposed to COVID-19. The CDR3 protein: CASSLILYGYTF. Here is the DNA: TGTGCCAGCAGCTTAATCCTCTATGGCTACACCTTC. Outside the CDR3, residues come from the reference TRBV7-9 and TRBJ1-2 proteins, so the full variable domain is: DTGVSQNPRHKITKRGQNVTFRCDPISEHNRLYWYRQTLGQGPEFLTYFQNEAQLEKSRLLSDRFSAERPKGSFSTLEIQRTEQGDSAMYLCASSLILYGYTFGSGTRLTVV.